This is a list of T cell receptor beta chains from one sample in a study of cytotoxic CD8 clonotypes in ibrutinib-treated CLL. Only in-frame clones appear in the TCRdb table, and some are missing; sequencing was by immunoSEQ multiplex PCR. The sample contains about 58,000 clones, less than 75% of which appear only once. The input for sequencing was PBMCs, taken after 12 months of ibrutinib treatment. The source is a human donor with chronic lymphocytic leukemia. The CDR3 runs from the conserved cysteine through the conserved F or W. Fields, in order: clone size, V gene, D gene, J gene, CDR3 protein, CDR3 DNA. The D gene is left open where the match is weak. A row's size may be missing; if present it is once, few, many or a size class.

few,TRBV6-1,TRBD1,TRBJ2-2,CASRTDRGAGELFF,TGTGCCAGCCGTACTGACAGGGGGGCCGGGGAGCTGTTTTTT
-,TRBV7-8,-,TRBJ1-2,CASSLMAESYGYTF,TGTGCCAGCAGCTTAATGGCCGAAAGCTATGGCTACACCTTC
-,TRBV5-1,-,TRBJ2-1,CASSLADPPRDEQFF,TGCGCCAGCAGCTTGGCCGACCCCCCTAGGGATGAGCAGTTCTTC
-,TRBV6-6,TRBD2,TRBJ2-5,CASSSSSGRAKETQYF,TGTGCCAGCAGTTCCTCAAGCGGGAGGGCCAAAGAGACCCAGTACTTC
few,TRBV7-9,TRBD1,TRBJ2-6,CASSAPPGTGGTGANVLTF,TGTGCCAGCAGCGCACCTCCCGGGACAGGGGGCACTGGGGCCAACGTCCTGACTTTC
-,TRBV9,-,TRBJ2-3,CASSGISPDTQYF,TGTGCCAGCAGCGGGATTAGCCCAGATACGCAGTATTTT
-,TRBV20-1,-,TRBJ2-5,CSLTPSETQYF,TGCAGTTTAACCCCCTCGGAGACCCAGTACTTC
-,TRBV7-8,-,TRBJ2-7,CASSSLALRAYEQYF,TGTGCCAGCAGCTCGCTAGCCCTACGGGCCTACGAGCAGTACTTC
few,TRBV28,-,TRBJ1-2,CASAAGGAPLWYGYTF,TGTGCCTCAGCAGCCGGCGGGGCACCCCTTTGGTATGGCTACACCTTC
once,TRBV28,-,TRBJ2-2,CASSLGYTWTSNTGELFF,TGTGCCAGCAGTTTAGGATACACATGGACAAGCAACACCGGGGAGCTGTTTTTT
-,TRBV18,-,TRBJ2-6,CASSPPTGANVLTF,TGTGCCAGCTCACCTCCCACAGGGGCCAACGTCCTGACTTTC
-,TRBV7-9,-,TRBJ2-3,CASSPGTYTQYF,TGTGCCAGCAGCCCAGGGACCTATACGCAGTATTTT
-,TRBV4-2,TRBD2,TRBJ2-1,CASSPGSGLADNEQFF,TGTGCCAGCAGCCCGGGATCGGGACTAGCGGACAATGAGCAGTTCTTC
once,TRBV20-1,TRBD2,TRBJ2-7,CSAREGGEQYF,TGCAGTGCTAGAGAGGGAGGGGAGCAGTACTTC
-,TRBV27,TRBD2,TRBJ2-7,CASSSLAGDLSYEQYF,TGTGCCAGCAGTTCCTTAGCGGGAGACCTCTCCTACGAGCAGTACTTC
-,TRBV7-9,TRBD2,TRBJ2-3,CASSLAAGDSDTQYF,TGTGCCAGCAGCTTAGCAGCGGGAGATTCCGATACGCAGTATTTT
-,TRBV10-3,-,TRBJ2-3,CAIGPESGSTDTQYF,TGTGCCATCGGTCCTGAGTCGGGGAGCACAGATACGCAGTATTTT
-,TRBV28,-,TRBJ2-3,CATWDISSTDTQYF,TGTGCCACCTGGGACATCTCTAGCACAGATACGCAGTATTTT
-,TRBV5-1,TRBD2,TRBJ2-3,CASRTSGIQLTDTQYF,TGCGCCAGCAGGACTAGCGGGATACAACTCACAGATACGCAGTATTTT
-,TRBV9,TRBD2,TRBJ2-3,CASSASGGGEKDTQYF,TGTGCCAGCAGCGCTAGCGGGGGCGGGGAAAAAGATACGCAGTATTTT
-,TRBV12-2,-,TRBJ2-1,CASRVPGATAVDEQFF,TGTGCAAGTCGCGTTCCCGGGGCCACCGCCGTGGATGAGCAGTTCTTC
few,TRBV4-2,-,TRBJ2-6,CASSQSESGANVLTF,TGTGCCAGCAGCCAATCTGAATCTGGGGCCAACGTCCTGACTTTC
-,TRBV9,TRBD2,TRBJ2-7,CASSVEGLAGTEQYF,TGTGCCAGCAGCGTAGAGGGACTAGCGGGAACCGAGCAGTACTTC
-,TRBV19,TRBD2,TRBJ2-7,CASRGTNYEQYF,TGTGCCAGTAGGGGGACTAACTACGAGCAGTACTTC
few,TRBV5-1,TRBD2,TRBJ2-5,CASSQGLAAETQYF,TGCGCCAGCAGCCAGGGACTAGCGGCAGAGACCCAGTACTTC
-,TRBV15,TRBD1,TRBJ2-1,CATSTLGQGYNEQFF,TGTGCCACCAGCACCTTGGGACAGGGATACAATGAGCAGTTCTTC
-,TRBV20-1,-,TRBJ1-2,CSVKGQTHYTF,TGCAGTGTTAAGGGGCAGACCCACTACACCTTC
once,TRBV5-1,TRBD1,TRBJ2-1,CASSLATGNYNEQFF,TGCGCCAGCAGCTTGGCGACAGGGAACTACAATGAGCAGTTCTTC
-,TRBV7-9,TRBD2,TRBJ2-1,CASSQIGLAGDEQFF,TGTGCCAGCAGCCAAATCGGACTAGCGGGAGACGAGCAGTTCTTC
-,TRBV5-4,TRBD1,TRBJ1-3,CASSSQGANTIYF,TGTGCCAGCAGCTCCCAGGGGGCGAACACCATATATTTT
-,TRBV9,TRBD2,TRBJ2-2,CASSGRPATGELFF,TGTGCCAGTAGCGGGAGACCTGCCACCGGGGAGCTGTTTTTT
-,TRBV28,-,TRBJ2-7,CASSLREAYEQYF,TGTGCCAGCAGTTTAAGGGAAGCGTACGAGCAGTACTTC
-,TRBV5-6,-,TRBJ1-2,CASSPGTPYAHYGYTF,TGTGCCAGCAGCCCCGGGACACCCTACGCCCACTATGGCTACACCTTC
-,TRBV7-9,-,TRBJ2-3,CASSLGGGSGTDTQYF,TGTGCCAGCAGCTTAGGTGGTGGGAGTGGCACAGATACGCAGTATTTT
-,TRBV5-6,-,TRBJ1-2,CASSLRQHYGYTF,TGTGCCAGCAGCTTAAGACAGCACTATGGCTACACCTTC
-,TRBV7-9,-,TRBJ1-5,CASSRSGAGQPQHF,TGTGCCAGCAGCCGTTCAGGGGCCGGTCAGCCCCAGCATTTT
-,TRBV2,-,TRBJ2-7,CASSDRDYYEQYF,TGTGCCAGCAGTGATCGGGATTACTACGAGCAGTACTTC
few,TRBV5-1,TRBD1,TRBJ1-4,CASSLGLMRDREEKLFF,TGCGCCAGCAGCTTGGGATTGATGCGCGACAGGGAGGAAAAACTGTTTTTT
-,TRBV11-3,-,TRBJ2-2,CASSPGGSDTGELFF,TGTGCCAGCAGCCCCGGGGGCTCGGACACCGGGGAGCTGTTTTTT
-,TRBV4-2,-,TRBJ1-4,CASSQDGGNEKLFF,TGTGCCAGCAGCCAAGATGGGGGGAATGAAAAACTGTTTTTT
-,TRBV11-2,-,TRBJ2-7,CASSLDGGTYEQYF,TGTGCCAGCAGCTTAGATGGGGGTACCTACGAGCAGTACTTC
-,TRBV15,TRBD1,TRBJ2-3,CATSGGQGSTDTQYF,TGTGCCACCAGCGGGGGACAGGGTAGCACAGATACGCAGTATTTT
-,TRBV19,-,TRBJ1-2,CASSIREDYGYTF,TGTGCCAGTAGTATACGGGAGGACTATGGCTACACCTTC
-,TRBV9,TRBD2,TRBJ2-7,CASSGDSHSGRSDEQYF,TGTGCCAGCAGCGGAGACAGCCATAGCGGGAGGAGTGACGAGCAGTACTTC
-,TRBV4-1,TRBD1,TRBJ1-4,CASSQDLLGGGYEKLFF,TGCGCCAGCAGCCAAGATCTGTTAGGGGGCGGGTATGAAAAACTGTTTTTT
-,TRBV2,-,TRBJ2-5,CASSEDQGWGETQYF,TGTGCCAGCAGTGAAGATCAGGGATGGGGGGAGACCCAGTACTTC
-,TRBV5-1,TRBD1,TRBJ1-2,CASSSGTVTNYGYTF,TGCGCCAGCAGCTCAGGGACAGTCACTAACTATGGCTACACCTTC
-,TRBV7-2,TRBD1,TRBJ1-2,CASGAGGHYGYTF,TGTGCCAGCGGGGCAGGGGGCCACTATGGCTACACCTTC
-,TRBV30,-,TRBJ2-3,CAWSVHGRPSTDTQYF,TGTGCCTGGAGTGTACACGGACGACCGAGCACAGATACGCAGTATTTT
medium-sized,TRBV12-5,TRBD1,TRBJ2-1,CASGLVLSTGNDEQFF,TGTGCTAGTGGTTTGGTACTATCGACAGGGAACGATGAGCAGTTCTTC
few,TRBV2,-,TRBJ1-5,CASSRRVGNNQPQHF,TGTGCCAGCAGTAGGAGGGTCGGGAACAATCAGCCCCAGCATTTT
-,TRBV6-6,TRBD2,TRBJ2-5,CASTDPGGGQETQYF,TGTGCCAGCACCGACCCCGGCGGGGGTCAAGAGACCCAGTACTTC
-,TRBV2,TRBD2,TRBJ2-1,CASHPLTSGNGEQFF,TGTGCCAGCCATCCATTGACTAGCGGGAACGGTGAGCAGTTCTTC
-,TRBV18,-,TRBJ2-2,CASSQGGPAGELFF,TGTGCCAGCTCACAGGGGGGACCCGCCGGGGAGCTGTTTTTT
few,TRBV11-2,-,TRBJ2-7,CASSLLDISYEQYF,TGTGCCAGCAGCCTACTGGACATCTCCTACGAGCAGTACTTC
-,TRBV27,-,TRBJ2-6,CASSFGQISGANVLTF,TGTGCCAGCAGTTTTGGACAAATTTCTGGGGCCAACGTCCTGACTTTC
-,TRBV9,TRBD2,TRBJ2-2,CASSVVPSGDGELFF,TGTGCCAGCAGCGTAGTACCTAGCGGGGACGGGGAGCTGTTTTTT
-,TRBV5-1,-,TRBJ2-7,CASSSGGQGRNEQYF,TGCGCCAGCAGCTCTGGGGGTCAGGGGAGAAACGAGCAGTACTTC